The 18 T cell receptor beta chains in this list originate from one sample, sequenced in a study of blood T cell repertoires in COVID-19. Sequencing used immunoSEQ multiplex PCR; TCRdb keeps in-frame clones, though not all of them. The profile shows about 210,000 clones, 87% of them singletons. Input material: PBMCs or T cells enriched from blood (not recorded which). All receptors come from a man aged 25 to 40 in a cohort exposed to, infected with or recovered from COVID-19 (not recorded which).

V and J are TRBV9 and TRBJ2-1; the D is unclear. Trimming removed 2 bases at V and 1 base at J, with 10 bases between. Looked up from germline, CDR1 is SGDLS and CDR2 is YYNGEE. The CDR3 is made up of 15 amino acids. As DNA, the CDR3 is TGTGCCAGCAGCGTGAGCCCCGGTTCCTACAATGAGCAGTTCTTC. This translates into CASSVSPGSYNEQFF.

The rearrangement links TRBV6-5 to TRBJ2-5; D perhaps matches TRBD2 (5 bases). Germline loops: CDR1 MNHEY, CDR2 SVGAGI. Trimming cost V 7 bases and J 5 bases, with 8 bases left between them. This CDR3 is built from 11 residues. The CDR3 DNA reads TGTGCCAGCACTGGGGAGGAGACCCAGTACTTC. Its protein is CASTGEETQYF.

V and J are TRBV27 and TRBJ2-3; tentative D call: TRBD2 (6 bases). Deletions cut 6 bases from V and 4 bases from J, with 14 bases between. The CDR3 consists of 14 residues. Germline CDR1 MNHEY, CDR2 SMNVEV (reference sequence). CDR3 protein: CASSSSGLADTQYF. Here the CDR3 DNA reads TGTGCCAGCAGCTCCAGCGGGTTGGCAGATACGCAGTATTTT.

The V and J genes are TRBV5-5 and TRBJ2-1; 10 nucleotides agree with TRBD2. J lost 7 bases, V lost 4 bases, and 8 bases had no gene match. The CDR3 contains 15 residues. Germline assignment: CDR1 SGHKS and CDR2 YYEKEE (reference sequence). The CDR3 sequence: CASSHGLAVLNEQFF. The CDR3 DNA reads as TGTGCCAGCAGCCACGGACTAGCGGTTTTAAATGAGCAGTTCTTC.

The chain has TRBV6-5 and TRBJ2-7; D is perhaps TRBD1 (5 bases). Germline V gene lookup returns CDR1 MNHEY and CDR2 SVGAGI. This CDR3 has 13 residues. V was cut by 2 bases and J by 5 bases, with 10 bases left in between. The chain's CDR3 is CASSYPGQDEQYF. The CDR3 region has the DNA TGTGCCAGCAGTTACCCAGGGCAGGACGAGCAGTACTTC.

This clone was seen more than once but under ten times. This chain joins TRBV11-2 and TRBJ2-3, with D perhaps TRBD1 (6 bases). This CDR3 is built from 18 residues. V lost 1 base and J 0 bases, leaving 17 bases between the germline ends. In germline, CDR1 is SGHAT, CDR2 FQNNGV. The CDR3 DNA reads TGTGCCAGCAGCTTAGCGGAGACAGGTCCTCTGAGCACAGATACGCAGTATTTT. Translated, it gives CASSLAETGPLSTDTQYF.

This chain links TRBV5-1 with TRBJ1-1, with 9 bases identical to TRBD1. CDR3 length: 16 residues. The germline CDR1 and CDR2 sequences are SGHRS and YFSETQ. Unmatched junction bases numbered 4, after V lost 1 base and J lost 0 bases. The CDR3 nucleotides are TGCGCCAGCAGCTTGCATGGACAGGGGATGAACACTGAAGCTTTCTTT. Its protein product is CASSLHGQGMNTEAFF.

V is TRBV19 and J is TRBJ1-5; TRBD1 might be the D (6 bases). Per the germline V gene, CDR1 is LNHDA and CDR2 is SQIVND (reference sequence). The V end lost 5 bases, the J end lost 4 bases, and 12 bases lay between the germline ends. This CDR3 is 14 amino acids long. The CDR3 is CASSYREFNQPQHF. The CDR3 nucleotides read TGTGCCAGTAGTTACAGGGAGTTTAATCAGCCCCAGCATTTT.

The gene calls are TRBV7-3 and TRBJ2-1, with a tentative D call TRBD2 (6 bases). Germline values: CDR1 SGHTA, CDR2 FQGTGA. V lost 1 base and J lost 7, with 14 bases in between. This CDR3 region has 15 residues. The CDR3 sequence is CASSLNSGPYNEQFF. For the CDR3, the DNA is TGTGCCAGCAGCTTAAACAGCGGGCCATATAATGAGCAGTTCTTC.

The CDR3 loop reads CASSKVDAGYQGRTEAFF. The CDR3 DNA sequence: TGTGCCAGCAGCAAAGTGGATGCGGGGTATCAGGGTAGGACTGAAGCTTTCTTT. This rearrangement joins TRBV21-1 to TRBJ1-1. TRBV21-1 is listed as a pseudogene. This CDR3 spans 18 amino acids.

The chain has TRBV29-1 and TRBJ2-5; 13 bases are a match to TRBD2. The CDR3 spans 15 residues. With 5 bases clipped from V and 1 base from J, the junction kept 4 bases outside the gene matches. Germline V gene data show CDR1 as SQVTM and CDR2 as ANQGSEA. The CDR3 DNA reads as TGCAGCGTTCCTGGGACTAGCGGGGCCCAAGAGACCCAGTACTTC. This sequence encodes CSVPGTSGAQETQYF.

This clone was seen only once. V usage is TRBV21-1 and J usage is TRBJ2-3; the table's D call of TRBD2 was not tested on the DNA. TRBV21-1 is classified as a pseudogene. CDR3 length: 16 residues. CDR3: CASSVRLAGNTDTQYF. CDR3 sequence (DNA): TGTGCCAGCAGCGTTAGACTAGCGGGAAACACAGATACGCAGTATTTT.

The V call is TRBV3-1 (or the pseudogene TRBV3-2), the J call TRBJ2-5, with D possibly TRBD1 on 7 matching bases. Germline assignment: CDR1 LGHDT and CDR2 YNNKEL (reference sequence). This CDR3 is 16 amino acids long. V was clipped by 0 bases and J by 6 bases, with 17 bases between them. CDR3 loop: CASSQDAGPGGKTQYF. The CDR3 DNA follows: TGTGCCAGCAGCCAAGATGCGGGACCAGGGGGGAAGACCCAGTACTTC.

The chain has TRBV18 and TRBJ1-2; D perhaps matches TRBD1 (5 bases). CDR3 length: 14 amino acids. CDR1 is KGHSH, CDR2 LQKENI, per germline. V lost 2 bases and J 0 bases, leaving 7 bases between the germline ends. The DNA of the CDR3 is TGTGCCAGCTCACCAGACAGTTCTAACTATGGCTACACCTTC. This translates into CASSPDSSNYGYTF.

This clone came up a few times. The chain couples TRBV2 to TRBJ1-1; 7 bases agree with TRBD1. This CDR3 spans 12 amino acids. Germline CDR1 SNHLY, CDR2 FYNNEI. The V and J ends lost 6 bases and 6 bases, in that order; junction bases with no gene match: 4. The CDR3, as DNA: TGTGCCAGCAGACAGGGGTCCCCTGAAGCTTTCTTT. Residues: CASRQGSPEAFF. Full variable domain (missing parts from reference TRBV2 and TRBJ1-1): EPEVTQTPSHQVTQMGQEVILRCVPISNHLYFYWYRQILGQKVEFLVSFYNNEISEKSEIFDDQFSVERPDGSNFTLKIRSTKLEDSAMYFCASRQGSPEAFFGQGTRLTVV.

This rearrangement joins TRBV28 to TRBJ1-2; 10 bases agree with TRBD1. This CDR3 region has 13 residues. Trimming took 6 bases from V and 4 from J; bases not matched to a gene: 2. From germline, CDR1 is MDHEN and CDR2 SYDVKM. The CDR3 is CASRGTGAYGYTF. CDR3 DNA sequence: TGTGCCAGCAGGGGGACAGGGGCCTATGGCTACACCTTC.

Regarding this clone: At the DNA level, this CDR3 is encoded by other sequences in the same sample as well. The rearrangement uses TRBV5-1 and TRBJ2-1; no clear D gene. The CDR3 extends over 15 amino acids. Deletions cut 0 bases from V and 0 bases from J, with 7 bases between. In germline, CDR1 is SGHRS, CDR2 YFSETQ. CDR3 DNA sequence: TGCGCCAGCAGCTTGGTCGGCGGCTCCTACAATGAGCAGTTCTTC. As protein: CASSLVGGSYNEQFF.

This clone has more than one count but fewer than ten. The rearrangement links TRBV28 to TRBJ1-5, with D possibly matching TRBD1 (6 bases). Germline CDR1 MDHEN, CDR2 SYDVKM. CDR3 size: 14 residues. The V end was cut by 1 base, the J end by 4 bases, with 8 bases between. The CDR3 loop is CASSLFGQNQPQHF. The CDR3 bases are TGTGCCAGCAGTTTATTCGGACAGAATCAGCCCCAGCATTTT.